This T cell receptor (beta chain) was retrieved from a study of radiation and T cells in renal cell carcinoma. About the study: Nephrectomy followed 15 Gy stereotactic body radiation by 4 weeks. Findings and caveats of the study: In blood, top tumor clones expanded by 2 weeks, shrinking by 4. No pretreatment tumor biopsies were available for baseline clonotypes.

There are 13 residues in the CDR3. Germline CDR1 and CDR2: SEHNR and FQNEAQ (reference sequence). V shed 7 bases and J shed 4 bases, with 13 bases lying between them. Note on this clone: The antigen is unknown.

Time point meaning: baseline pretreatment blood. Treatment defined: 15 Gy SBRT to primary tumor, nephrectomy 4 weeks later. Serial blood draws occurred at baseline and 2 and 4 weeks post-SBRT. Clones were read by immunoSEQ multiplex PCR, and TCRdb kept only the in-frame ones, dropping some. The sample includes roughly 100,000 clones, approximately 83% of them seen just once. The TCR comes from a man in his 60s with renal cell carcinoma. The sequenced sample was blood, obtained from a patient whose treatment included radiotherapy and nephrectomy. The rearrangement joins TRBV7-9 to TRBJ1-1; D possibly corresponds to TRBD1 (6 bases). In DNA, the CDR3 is TGTGCCAGCACCCGCGAGGGGGGCACTGAAGCTTTCTTT. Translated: CASTREGGTEAFF.